This TCR beta chain was captured in a study of shared clonotypes between healthy human individuals. Study-wide results and caveats: Shared across a handful of donors were roughly 4.8% of the naive CD4 clonotypes.

Sequencing used immunoSEQ multiplex PCR; TCRdb keeps in-frame clones, though not all of them. The table lists about 2.2 million clones, about 93% of them singletons. The CDR3 consists of 17 residues. CDR1 and CDR2 from the germline V gene are MGHRA and YSYEKL. V lost 4 bases to trimming and J lost 0 bases; unmatched junction nucleotides: 4. In the naive CD8 group, cells lacked CD45RO and were positively selected for CCR7, so terminally differentiated effector memory CD45RA+ cells were left out. As concerns this clone: The target antigen is unknown.

The sequencing input was naive CD8+ T cells from PBMCs. V is TRBV4-1 and J is TRBJ2-1; 12 bases are shared with TRBD2. This receptor was obtained from a man between 18 and 29 years old in good health. Some clones in this sample may be carry-over from other donors' samples. This CDR3 reads CASSLGLAGSSYNEQFF. CDR3 DNA sequence: TGCGCCAGCAGCCTGGGACTAGCGGGCAGCTCCTACAATGAGCAGTTCTTC.